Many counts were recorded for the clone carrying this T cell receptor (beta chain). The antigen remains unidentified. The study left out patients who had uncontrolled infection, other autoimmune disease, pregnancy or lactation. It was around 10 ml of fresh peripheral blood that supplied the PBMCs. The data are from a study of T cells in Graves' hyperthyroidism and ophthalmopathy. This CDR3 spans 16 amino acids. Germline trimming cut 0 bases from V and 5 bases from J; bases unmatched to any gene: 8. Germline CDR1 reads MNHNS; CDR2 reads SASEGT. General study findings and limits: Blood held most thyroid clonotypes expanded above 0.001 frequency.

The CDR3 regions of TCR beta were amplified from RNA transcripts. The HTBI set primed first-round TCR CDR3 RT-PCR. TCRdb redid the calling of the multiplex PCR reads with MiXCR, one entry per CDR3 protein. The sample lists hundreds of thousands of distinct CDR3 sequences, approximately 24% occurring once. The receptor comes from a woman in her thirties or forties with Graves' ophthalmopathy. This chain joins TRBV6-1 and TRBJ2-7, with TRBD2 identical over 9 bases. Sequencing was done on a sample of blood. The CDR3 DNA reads TGTGCCAGCAGTGAAGCGTGGCTAGCGGGGCTCCACGAGCAGTACTTC. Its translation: CASSEAWLAGLHEQYF.